The T cell receptor (beta chain) under discussion was sequenced for a study of memory CD8 T cells in hepatitis C reinfection. Libraries were prepared by immunoSEQ multiplex PCR; TCRdb keeps only in-frame clonotypes and omits some of them. The sample yields 35,000 to 55,000 clones, over 75% seen once. The time point is: peak reinfection, 3 to 8 weeks after reinfection detection. The sorted cells went straight to TCR sequencing with no prior in vitro expansion. People who inject drugs from Montreal's HEPCO study were the donors. After removal of 2 bases from V and 2 bases from J, the junction contained 4 bases not matched to a gene. CDR1 and CDR2 (germline): MRHNA, SNTAGT. CDR3 length: 15 residues.

The receptor's source is a man younger than 35 with hepatitis C virus infection. J is TRBJ1-1 and V is TRBV6-4; 8 bases agree with TRBD1. The sample consisted of naive CD8+ T cells sorted from blood. CDR3: CASSDEDRVNTEAFF. The CDR3 DNA follows: TGTGCCAGCAGTGACGAGGACAGGGTAAACACTGAAGCTTTCTTT.